These 14 T cell receptor beta chains came from one sample sequenced in a study of response to subunit inactivated influenza vaccine. In TCRdb, the RT-PCR reads were re-called with MiXCR into one record per CDR3 protein. There are 550,000 to 800,000 distinct CDR3 sequences in the sample; over 11% occur only once, and less than 9% lies in the top ten. Sequenced material: PBMCs from blood, taken around 15 days before vaccination. Receptors originate from a man aged 50 to 60 who received an inactivated influenza vaccine.

The V call is TRBV7-9, the J call TRBJ2-2, with D possibly being TRBD2 (5 bases). Germline V CDR1 and CDR2: SEHNR, FQNEAQ (reference sequence). The CDR3 extends over 15 amino acids. V lost 2 bases and J 3 bases, leaving 10 bases between the germline ends. CDR3 in amino acids: CASSLRGVHTGELFF. DNA for the CDR3: TGTGCCAGCAGCTTACGGGGAGTGCACACCGGGGAGCTGTTTTTT.

The V and J genes are TRBV7-9 and TRBJ2-3; either TRBD1 or TRBD2 may supply D (5 bases each). CDR1 SEHNR and CDR2 FQNEAQ come from the germline V gene (reference sequence). Deletions cut 3 bases from V and 4 bases from J, with 17 bases between. CDR3 length: 16 amino acids. CDR3 coding DNA: TGTGCCAGCAGCTTGATGGCTCCCGTGGGGGCAGATACGCAGTATTTT. Translation: CASSLMAPVGADTQYF.

The table lists this clonotype with many counts. V gene TRBV5-1 combines with J gene TRBJ2-7; 10 bases are a match to TRBD2. The germline V gene encodes CDR1 SGHRS and CDR2 YFSETQ. CDR3 length: 15 amino acids. Trimming at V came to 4 bases and at J to 2 bases, leaving 6 bases not matched to a gene. The DNA of the CDR3 is TGCGCCAGCAGCCTAAGGACTAGCGGTGCCTACGAGCAGTACTTC. It encodes CASSLRTSGAYEQYF.

The chain has TRBV6-1 and TRBJ2-1; possibly TRBD2 for D (6 bases). The CDR3 covers 14 residues. Trimming pared 6 bases from V and 4 bases from J, leaving 13 bases between. Germline loops: CDR1 MNHNS, CDR2 SASEGT. This CDR3 reads CASSDGGVYNEQFF. CDR3 sequence (DNA): TGTGCCAGCAGCGACGGAGGGGTTTACAATGAGCAGTTCTTC.

The V gene is TRBV4-3, the J gene TRBJ2-3; TRBD2 might be the D (6 bases). This CDR3 comprises 17 residues. Per the germline V gene, CDR1 is LGHNA and CDR2 is YSLEER. The V end was cut by 0 bases, the J end by 4 bases, with 17 bases between. CDR3 loop: CASSQDEVPGSPDTQYF. The CDR3 nucleotides are TGCGCCAGCAGCCAAGATGAGGTGCCCGGGAGCCCAGATACGCAGTATTTT.

This clonotype was counted a few times. A junction end diverges from the germline sequence, so it may reflect a read error. The V and J genes are TRBV29-1 and TRBJ1-6; D is unclear. The CDR3 contains 13 residues. From germline, CDR1 is SQVTM and CDR2 ANQGSEA. CDR3 amino acids: CSVASGYSSPLHF. The DNA for the CDR3 is TGCAGCGTTGCTTCAGGATATAGTTCACCCCTCCACTTT.

This clonotype was observed a handful of times. The chain has TRBV6-5 and TRBJ2-7; the D gene is possibly TRBD1 (5 bases). Trimming stripped 4 bases from V and 5 bases from J, with 18 bases between. CDR3 length: 15 amino acids. Germline CDR1 MNHEY, CDR2 SVGAGI. The CDR3 nucleotides read TGTGCCAGCAGTTCCTCCCGACAGAAAGGGCACGAGCAGTACTTC. This gives the protein CASSSSRQKGHEQYF.

This clonotype was counted ten times or more. The rearrangement joins TRBV7-9 to TRBJ2-1; possible D gene TRBD2, 6 bases. The CDR3 is 14 residues long. Germline lookup yields CDR1 SEHNR and CDR2 FQNEAQ (reference sequence). V was pared by 1 base and J by 8 bases, with 12 bases between. The CDR3 nucleotides read TGTGCCAGCAGCTTAGTAGGCAGGGACTATGAGCAGTTCTTC. Its protein product is CASSLVGRDYEQFF.

The genes are TRBV14 and TRBJ2-7; D ambiguous. V was trimmed by 4 bases and J by 3 bases, leaving 13 bases between them. The CDR3 consists of 14 residues. CDR1 is SGHDN, CDR2 FVKESK, per germline. The CDR3 is CASSPPGTVYEQYF. The CDR3, as DNA: TGTGCCAGCAGCCCCCCTGGAACGGTCTACGAGCAGTACTTC.

The chain carries TRBV28 and TRBJ2-7; 8 bases fit TRBD1. Germline V gene data show CDR1 as MDHEN and CDR2 as SYDVKM. CDR3 length: 13 amino acids. V shed 6 bases and J 2 bases; nucleotides not matched to a gene: 3. CDR3 nucleotide sequence: TGTGCCAGCAGAGGGACAGGAACCTACGAGCAGTACTTC. It is translated as CASRGTGTYEQYF.

Only a few counts were recorded for this clonotype. This chain connects TRBV29-1 to TRBJ2-7, with 12 nucleotides matching TRBD1. J lost 4 bases, V lost 6 bases, and 16 bases had no gene match. Per germline, CDR1 SQVTM and CDR2 ANQGSEA. CDR3 length: 17 residues. The CDR3 DNA reads as TGCAGCGTGTCGGGACAGGGGGCAACCTTAAGCGGATACGAGCAGTACTTC. Its protein product is CSVSGQGATLSGYEQYF.

The sample holds a few counts of this clonotype. The chain recombines TRBV7-9 with TRBJ2-7; D is unresolved. The CDR3 extends over 15 amino acids. Trimming took 5 bases from V and 0 from J, leaving 14 bases between them. Per germline, CDR1 SEHNR and CDR2 FQNEAQ (reference sequence). The CDR3 bases are TGTGCCAGCAGCCGAGCCGGGTCAGCCTCCTACGAGCAGTACTTC. Its protein is CASSRAGSASYEQYF. Together with reference TRBV7-9 and TRBJ2-7, the CDR3 gives the full variable domain: DTGVSQNPRHKITKRGQNVTFRCDPISEHNRLYWYRQTLGQGPEFLTYFQNEAQLEKSRLLSDRFSAERPKGSFSTLEIQRTEQGDSAMYLCASSRAGSASYEQYFGPGTRLTVT.

This clonotype appeared a few times. The chain employs TRBV5-1 and TRBJ2-5, with D perhaps matching TRBD1 or TRBD2 (5 bases each). Germline CDR1 and CDR2: SGHRS and YFSETQ. There are 12 residues in the CDR3. The germline V and J ends were trimmed by 3 bases and 4 bases, with 7 bases remaining between them. The CDR3 bases are TGCGCCAGCAGCTCCGGGACAGAGACCCAGTACTTC. It is translated as CASSSGTETQYF.

The CDR3 region is CASTKDRGGEAFF. The CDR3 DNA sequence: TGTGCCAGCACCAAGGACAGGGGTGGTGAAGCTTTCTTT. This chain links TRBV5-5 with TRBJ1-1, with 9 bases matching TRBD1. Germline CDR1 is SGHKS and CDR2 is YYEKEE (reference sequence). CDR3 length equals 13 residues. Trimming removed 6 bases from V and 7 bases from J; junction bases left unmatched: 7. The full variable domain, in which reference TRBV5-5 and TRBJ1-1 provide the parts outside the CDR3, is DAGVTQSPTHLIKTRGQQVTLRCSPISGHKSVSWYQQVLGQGPQFIFQYYEKEERGRGNFPDRFSARQFPNYSSELNVNALLLGDSALYLCASTKDRGGEAFFGQGTRLTVV.